Below, 14 T cell receptor beta chains from the same sample are listed, as sequenced in a study of PD-1 blockade in classical Hodgkin lymphoma. Generated by immunoSEQ multiplex PCR, the TCRdb table keeps only in-frame clones and is missing some. The table records approximately 100,000 clones, around 89% of them present only once. Exposure to brentuximab vedotin varied, and each patient had relapsed following autologous stem cell transplantation. The specimen was peripheral blood mononuclear cells (PBMCs), collected before the second cycle of nivolumab. The receptors shown here come from a human donor with classical Hodgkin lymphoma.

This chain joins TRBV28 and TRBJ1-3; 7 bases match TRBD1. The germline V gene encodes CDR1 MDHEN and CDR2 SYDVKM. The CDR3 is 15 amino acids. V was pared by 8 bases and J by 4 bases, with 11 bases of the junction left unmatched. The chain's CDR3 is CASLPSKGQGNTIYF. Written as DNA, the CDR3 is TGTGCCAGCCTACCTTCGAAGGGACAGGGAAACACCATATATTTT. The full variable domain, completed using reference TRBV28 and TRBJ1-3, is DVKVTQSSRYLVKRTGEKVFLECVQDMDHENMFWYRQDPGLGLRLIYFSYDVKMKEKGDIPEGYSVSREKKERFSLILESASTNQTSMYLCASLPSKGQGNTIYFGEGSWLTVV.

The chain couples TRBV9 to TRBJ2-1, with 12 bases that match TRBD2. Trimming removed 4 bases from V and 5 bases from J; junction bases left unmatched: 10. The CDR3 has 17 amino acids. Germline V gene sequence: CDR1 SGDLS, CDR2 YYNGEE. CDR3 in DNA: TGTGCCAGCAGCCCCAGACCCCTAGCGGGGGGGCACAATGAGCAGTTCTTC. It encodes CASSPRPLAGGHNEQFF.

This clone was seen only once. V usage is TRBV5-4 and J usage is TRBJ2-7; D possibly uses TRBD1 or TRBD2 (5 bases each). CDR3 size: 16 residues. The germline V gene has CDR1 SGHNT and CDR2 YYREEE (reference sequence). V was clipped by 0 bases and J by 0 bases, with 13 bases between them. In nucleotides, the CDR3 is TGTGCCAGCAGCTTGGGTGGAAGGGACGACTCCTACGAGCAGTACTTC. Translating gives CASSLGGRDDSYEQYF. Variable domain in full (rest from reference TRBV5-4 and TRBJ2-7): ETGVTQSPTHLIKTRGQQVTLRCSSQSGHNTVSWYQQALGQGPQFIFQYYREEENGRGNFPPRFSGLQFPNYSSELNVNALELDDSALYLCASSLGGRDDSYEQYFGPGTRLTVT.

In this sample, this clone turned up a few times. V gene TRBV29-1 combines with J gene TRBJ1-2, with TRBD1 matching over 9 bases. CDR1 and CDR2 (germline): SQVTM, ANQGSEA. The ends lost 6 bases at V and 2 bases at J; junction bases unmatched: 7. This CDR3 has 14 amino acids. The CDR3 nucleotides read TGCAGCGTACACGGGACAGGGTTCAACTATGGCTACACCTTC. Translating gives CSVHGTGFNYGYTF.

This chain links TRBV30 with TRBJ1-2; D call uncertain. This CDR3 comprises 12 residues. With 0 bases removed from V and 7 bases from J, the gap between germline ends came to 9 bases. Germline-derived CDR1 and CDR2 are GTSNPN and SVGIG (reference sequence). The CDR3, as DNA: TGTGCCTGGAGTGTGGCGGGGATTGGCTACACCTTC. It translates to CAWSVAGIGYTF.

The genes are TRBV30 and TRBJ1-4; D call uncertain. From germline, CDR1 is GTSNPN and CDR2 SVGIG (reference sequence). Trimming stripped 0 bases from V and 4 bases from J, with 15 bases between. The CDR3 is 16 residues long. The CDR3 here is CAWSVLLDSFNEKLFF. CDR3 DNA sequence: TGTGCCTGGAGTGTACTCCTGGACTCTTTTAATGAAAAACTGTTTTTT.

The rearrangement links TRBV7-2 to TRBJ1-1; D is perhaps TRBD1 (6 bases). The CDR3 runs 13 residues. The V gene lost 2 bases and the J gene lost 4 bases, with 8 bases spanning the gap. From germline, CDR1 is SGHTA and CDR2 FQGNSA. This chain's CDR3 is CASSLMGATEAFF. The CDR3 region has the DNA TGTGCCAGCAGCTTAATGGGGGCCACTGAAGCTTTCTTT.

This rearrangement joins TRBV18 to TRBJ1-2, with 8 positions matching TRBD1. With 3 bases clipped from V and 8 bases from J, the junction kept 2 bases outside the gene matches. The CDR3 totals 12 residues. Per the germline V gene, CDR1 is KGHSH and CDR2 is LQKENI. The CDR3 region is CASSPGTGGYTF. CDR3 bases: TGTGCCAGCTCACCTGGGACAGGAGGCTACACCTTC.

This clone has just a few counts. The V call is TRBV28, the J call TRBJ1-6; D gene uncertain. Looked up from germline, CDR1 is MDHEN and CDR2 is SYDVKM. V lost 3 bases, J lost 6 bases, and 15 bases lay in between. The CDR3 sequence is 16 residues long. Written as DNA, the CDR3 is TGTGCCAGCAGTTTGGAAGTGTTAAGGTCTAATTCACCCCTCCACTTT. Its translation: CASSLEVLRSNSPLHF.

This clone appeared a single time. V usage is TRBV6-1 and J usage is TRBJ1-1, with no clear D. With 4 bases removed from V and 1 base from J, the gap between germline ends came to 7 bases. Per germline, CDR1 MNHNS and CDR2 SASEGT. CDR3 length: 13 residues. The CDR3 loop reads CASSGTRNTEAFF. CDR3 DNA: TGTGCCAGCAGTGGCACGAGGAACACTGAAGCTTTCTTT.

The J gene is TRBJ2-3, the V gene TRBV19; D unclear. Germline-derived CDR1 and CDR2 are LNHDA and SQIVND (reference sequence). The CDR3 spans 14 residues. Trimming cost V 7 bases and J 2 bases, with 13 bases left between them. CDR3 sequence: CASTPGVATDTQYF. In nucleotides, the CDR3 is TGTGCCAGTACCCCCGGAGTAGCCACAGATACGCAGTATTTT.

This clone was found a few times. The gene calls are TRBV7-2 and TRBJ2-5; 9 bases line up with TRBD2. Germline assignment: CDR1 SGHTA and CDR2 FQGNSA. V lost 1 base and J lost 2; bases outside the gene matches: 2. The CDR3 contains 15 residues. The CDR3 DNA follows: TGTGCCAGCAGCTTAGACAGCGGGGGGCAAGAGACCCAGTACTTC. It yields the protein CASSLDSGGQETQYF.

DNA for the CDR3: TGTGCCAGTAGTCGGGCGTGGACGTCAAATTACGAGCAGTACTTC. Translating gives CASSRAWTSNYEQYF. This sequence joins TRBV19 and TRBJ2-7, with D uncertain. CDR3 size: 15 residues. Per the germline V gene, CDR1 is LNHDA and CDR2 is SQIVND (reference sequence). V lost 5 bases, J lost 4 bases, and 18 bases lay in between.

This sequence joins TRBV5-1 and TRBJ1-1; TRBD1 agrees at 10 bases. With V trimmed by 4 bases and J by 5 bases, 8 bases remained unmatched. Looked up from germline, CDR1 is SGHRS and CDR2 is YFSETQ. The CDR3 extends over 15 amino acids. The CDR3 DNA is TGCGCCAGCAGCCTTAGGACAGGGGGGAGAACTGAAGCTTTCTTT. As protein: CASSLRTGGRTEAFF. Variable domain in full (rest from reference TRBV5-1 and TRBJ1-1): KAGVTQTPRYLIKTRGQQVTLSCSPISGHRSVSWYQQTPGQGLQFLFEYFSETQRNKGNFPGRFSGRQFSNSRSEMNVSTLELGDSALYLCASSLRTGGRTEAFFGQGTRLTVV.